Given below is one TCR beta chain in context. Its binding antigen is unknown. Base quality data are lacking; no much larger clone is found one base away. In light of the paper, this sample's treatment or condition label describes: allogeneic hematopoietic cell transplantation with graft depleted of TCRalphabeta T cells and CD19 B cells. The children who served as transplant recipients had been given grafts of TCRalphabeta/CD19-depleted allogeneic hematopoietic cells. The data derive from a study of T-cell reconstitution after alpha-beta-depleted transplantation in children (dated by TCRdb to the mid-2010s). In terms of the full investigation: T-cell immune reconstitution after TCRalphabeta/CD19-depleted allogeneic hematopoietic cell transplantation in children was quantitatively tracked in the study by means of TCR repertoire profiling.

The V end loses 0 bases and the J end loses 5 bases, and a stretch of 14 bases separates them. The CDR3 numbers 14 residues from cysteine through phenylalanine. Left in the record is the CDR3 DNA by itself, 42 bases read in frame from the first base. CDR1 and CDR2 were assigned from the germline V gene as SQVTM and ANQGSEA. Points the paper makes about the study in general: The frequencies of hyperexpanded clones fell over the following months, and after one year, T-cell counts and TCRbeta diversity were mostly attributed to newly produced T cells. The apparently early recovery of alphabetaT-cell counts about two months after transplant reportedly depended on only several hundred rapidly expanded clones that came from non-depleted graft cells. In some patients, the high TCRbeta diversity seen at day 60 was put down to recipient T cells and intrathymic progenitors that had survived conditioning.

Libraries were prepared through PCR. The sequencer was an Illumina HiSeq 2500. TCR libraries were prepared with molecular barcoding, using unique molecular identifiers to normalize TCRbeta repertoire quantification. Clones were called with MiXCR by TCRdb after fastp trimmed the public reads at Q25, and only in-frame beta chains were retained. Identical CDR3 proteins give one entry, which carries the most common genes and DNA. The sample table records more than 200,000 distinct CDR3 sequences; roughly 25% of these occur just once. The ten largest clones add up to roughly 2.6% of the sample. This sample comprised PBMCs, obtained before TCRalphabeta/CD19-depleted stem cell transplant. The chain couples TRBV29-1 to TRBJ2-7; the D region possibly corresponds to TRBD2 (6 bases align). This TCR was sampled from a girl aged 2 to 9 with Fanconi anemia, due to receive a stem cell transplant. The DNA sequence is TGCAGCGTTGAAGATCTCCGGGAGACCCACGAGCAGTACTTC. Translated, this is CSVEDLRETHEQYF.